This record covers a single TCR beta chain. Its antigen is still unknown. Additional DNA sequences in this sample encode the identical CDR3. In the naive CD8 group, cells lacked CD45RO and were positively selected for CCR7, so terminally differentiated effector memory CD45RA+ cells were left out. The data stem from a study of shared clonotypes between healthy human individuals. Study-wide context: For every donor, three CD4 naive, three CD4 memory, two CD8 naive and one CD8 memory plates were used. General study findings and limits: It was the few donors that limited the genetic and exposure-history diversity represented.

Sequencing was performed with immunoSEQ multiplex PCR; in TCRdb, only in-frame clones are kept and a portion is missing. This sample yields about 2.1 million clones, of which roughly 95% are seen a single time; around 1.7% belongs to the top ten. The CDR3 has 11 amino acids. V lost 7 bases, J lost 4 bases, and 10 bases lay in between. CDR1 SQVTM and CDR2 ANQGSEA come from the germline V gene. The origin of this receptor is a man aged 18-30 years in good health. Some clones in this sample may be carry-over from other donors' samples. Sequences were obtained from naive CD8+ T cells from PBMCs. This rearrangement joins TRBV29-1 to TRBJ1-2, with D tentatively TRBD1 (6 bases). The CDR3 loop reads CSALDSYGYTF. CDR3 coding DNA: TGCAGCGCCCTGGACAGCTATGGCTACACCTTC.